Each of the 27 T cell receptor beta chains below was sequenced from the same sample in a study of neurological immune-mediated disorders. One entry per CDR3 protein results from TCRdb running MiXCR on the 5' RACE reads. Of tens of thousands of distinct CDR3 sequences in the sample, around 6% are singletons; the top ten hold around 0.57%. Sample: CD4+ T cells from blood. These receptors were collected from a woman aged 40 to 50 in good health.

The sample holds many counts of this clonotype. The chain carries TRBV11-2 and TRBJ1-2; D may be TRBD1 (5 bases). V lost 2 bases, J lost 6 bases, and 13 bases lay in between. The CDR3 extends over 14 amino acids. Germline V gene data show CDR1 as SGHAT and CDR2 as FQNNGV. This chain's CDR3 is CASSLRDSMDGYTF. The CDR3, as DNA: TGTGCCAGCAGCTTAAGGGACTCTATGGATGGCTACACCTTC.

This clonotype was detected many times. The rearrangement joins TRBV4-1 to TRBJ2-3; a weak D match, TRBD2 (10 bases). The length of the CDR3 is 21 residues. The germline V and J ends were trimmed by 0 bases and 2 bases, with 27 bases remaining between them. Germline V gene sequence: CDR1 MGHRA, CDR2 YSYEKL. In nucleotides, the CDR3 is TGCGCCAGCAGCCAAGATACAGGGGGCGAGCGGCTAGCGGGGGTCACAGATACGCAGTATTTT. It codes for CASSQDTGGERLAGVTDTQYF.

This clonotype was detected many times. The V and J genes are TRBV12-5 and TRBJ2-5; 11 bases fit TRBD1. CDR3 length equals 15 residues. Germline V gene sequence: CDR1 LGHNT, CDR2 FRNRAP. The junction had 8 bases not matched to a gene; V was cut back by 6 bases and J by 5 bases. The CDR3, as DNA: TGTGCTAGTGGGCGTGGACAGGGGGCCGGGGAGACCCAGTACTTC. Protein product: CASGRGQGAGETQYF.

This clonotype came up many times. The chain is built from TRBV6-1 and TRBJ2-5; D gene ambiguous. Germline V CDR1 and CDR2: MNHNS, SASEGT. The ends were cut back, 3 bases at V and 1 base at J, with 3 bases in the middle. The CDR3 is 12 amino acids. The CDR3 here is CASSEFQETQYF. The CDR3 DNA reads TGTGCCAGCAGTGAGTTCCAAGAGACCCAGTACTTC.

This clonotype was observed at least ten times. This CDR3 reads CASSFAGAGEETQYF. The CDR3, as DNA: TGCGCCAGCAGCTTCGCGGGAGCGGGTGAAGAGACCCAGTACTTC. The chain recombines TRBV5-1 with TRBJ2-5, with 7 bases fitting TRBD2. The CDR3 loop spans 15 amino acids. The junction had 7 bases not matched to a gene; V was cut back by 2 bases and J by 3 bases. CDR1 is SGHRS and CDR2 is YFSETQ in the germline V gene. Full variable domain (missing parts from reference TRBV5-1 and TRBJ2-5): KAGVTQTPRYLIKTRGQQVTLSCSPISGHRSVSWYQQTPGQGLQFLFEYFSETQRNKGNFPGRFSGRQFSNSRSEMNVSTLELGDSALYLCASSFAGAGEETQYFGPGTRLLVL.

This clonotype was recorded at least ten times. V is TRBV21-1 and J is TRBJ2-1; TRBD2 is the table's D call, not checked against the DNA. TRBV21-1 is classified as a pseudogene. The CDR3 contains 15 residues. As DNA, the CDR3 is TGTGCCAGCAGCTCGAAAATAACTAGCGGCAATGAGCAGTTCTTC. Translating it yields CASSSKITSGNEQFF.

The V gene is TRBV5-1, the J gene TRBJ1-1, with a tentative D call TRBD1 (5 bases). This CDR3 spans 15 amino acids. The ends were cut back, 3 bases at V and 0 bases at J, with 12 bases in the middle. Germline V gene sequence: CDR1 SGHRS, CDR2 YFSETQ. CDR3 in amino acids: CASSSGTVLNTEAFF. Here the CDR3 DNA reads TGCGCCAGCAGCTCAGGGACGGTCCTGAACACTGAAGCTTTCTTT. Full variable domain (missing parts from reference TRBV5-1 and TRBJ1-1): KAGVTQTPRYLIKTRGQQVTLSCSPISGHRSVSWYQQTPGQGLQFLFEYFSETQRNKGNFPGRFSGRQFSNSRSEMNVSTLELGDSALYLCASSSGTVLNTEAFFGQGTRLTVV.

This clonotype appeared many times. The chain employs TRBV5-1 and TRBJ2-5, with 14 nucleotides matching TRBD2. There are 15 residues in the CDR3. Trimming took 5 bases from V and 4 from J; bases not matched to a gene: 4. Germline CDR1 SGHRS, CDR2 YFSETQ. The CDR3 sequence: CASSFGTSGRETQYF. The CDR3 DNA reads as TGCGCCAGCAGTTTTGGGACTAGCGGGAGAGAGACCCAGTACTTC. The complete variable domain, with remaining parts taken from reference TRBV5-1 and TRBJ2-5, reads KAGVTQTPRYLIKTRGQQVTLSCSPISGHRSVSWYQQTPGQGLQFLFEYFSETQRNKGNFPGRFSGRQFSNSRSEMNVSTLELGDSALYLCASSFGTSGRETQYFGPGTRLLVL.

The table lists this clonotype with many counts. The genes are TRBV5-1 and TRBJ1-1; D unclear. This CDR3 comprises 15 residues. V lost 4 bases, J lost 0 bases, and 13 bases lay in between. Germline CDR1 is SGHRS and CDR2 is YFSETQ. CDR3 DNA sequence: TGCGCCAGCAGCCCCGGAGGCACCATGAACACTGAAGCTTTCTTT. It is translated as CASSPGGTMNTEAFF.

This clonotype was detected ten times or more. The rearrangement uses TRBV7-3 and TRBJ2-1; the D gene is possibly TRBD2 (7 bases). V was shortened by 5 bases and J by 1 base, with 12 bases between the two germline ends. This CDR3 is built from 15 residues. CDR1 is SGHTA, CDR2 FQGTGA, per germline. CDR3 in DNA: TGTGCCAGCAGCCGAGGGGGGGGGTCCTACAATGAGCAGTTCTTC. This encodes CASSRGGGSYNEQFF.

This clonotype was picked up many times. The chain uses TRBV13 and TRBJ2-7, with a possible D match to TRBD2 (6 bases). With 5 bases removed from V and 0 bases from J, the gap between germline ends came to 23 bases. Germline CDR1 and CDR2: PRHDT and FYEKMQ (reference sequence). The CDR3 totals 18 residues. The CDR3 protein is CASSPGTLLTRSSYEQYF. In DNA, the CDR3 is TGTGCCAGCAGCCCCGGGACTCTTTTAACCAGGAGCTCCTACGAGCAGTACTTC.

The chain links TRBV5-5 to TRBJ2-7; D is ambiguous. The germline V and J ends were trimmed by 1 base and 2 bases, with 10 bases remaining between them. The germline CDR1 and CDR2 sequences are SGHKS and YYEKEE (reference sequence). This CDR3 has 14 residues. The CDR3 DNA is TGTGCCAGCAGCTTGTTTACAGAAGCCTACGAGCAGTACTTC. Its translation: CASSLFTEAYEQYF.

This clonotype appeared many times. The gene calls are TRBV20-1 and TRBJ2-7; no clear D. V dropped 0 bases and J dropped 6 bases, with 6 bases sitting between them. The CDR3 loop spans 11 amino acids. Germline loops: CDR1 DFQATT, CDR2 SNEGSKA (reference sequence). As DNA, the CDR3 is TGCAGTGCTAGAGATCCCCCCGAGCAGTACTTC. Residues: CSARDPPEQYF.

Many counts were recorded for this clonotype. This chain uses TRBV20-1 with TRBJ2-2, with TRBD2 matching 8 bases. Germline CDR1 and CDR2: DFQATT and SNEGSKA (reference sequence). The J segment lost 6 bases and the V segment lost 1 base, leaving 7 bases of the junction unmatched. The CDR3 extends over 15 amino acids. The CDR3 loop is CSARVVSGTSGELFF. CDR3 DNA: TGCAGTGCTAGAGTCGTTAGCGGGACTTCCGGGGAGCTGTTTTTT.

There are many counts of this clonotype. The chain joins TRBV5-1 to TRBJ1-2, with a weak D call TRBD1 (5 bases). Germline CDR1 and CDR2: SGHRS and YFSETQ. The CDR3 runs 16 residues. The germline V and J ends were trimmed by 2 bases and 6 bases, with 20 bases remaining between them. The DNA of the CDR3 is TGCGCCAGCAGCTTCGTTGCGGGACCCGTGCTAAATGGCTACACCTTC. Translating gives CASSFVAGPVLNGYTF.

The sample holds many counts of this clonotype. The chain uses TRBV5-1 and TRBJ2-7; D gene ambiguous. The CDR3 is 13 residues long. The germline V and J ends were trimmed by 4 bases and 7 bases, with 15 bases remaining between them. CDR1 and CDR2 (germline): SGHRS, YFSETQ. The CDR3 here is CASSTSSLGEQYF. The CDR3 DNA reads TGCGCCAGCAGCACGTCTTCTCTCGGGGAGCAGTACTTC. The full variable domain, with the rest looked up from reference TRBV5-1 and TRBJ2-7, is KAGVTQTPRYLIKTRGQQVTLSCSPISGHRSVSWYQQTPGQGLQFLFEYFSETQRNKGNFPGRFSGRQFSNSRSEMNVSTLELGDSALYLCASSTSSLGEQYFGPGTRLTVT.

This clonotype was seen ten or more times. J is TRBJ2-2 and V is TRBV5-6, with a possible D match to TRBD2 (5 bases). Germline V CDR1 and CDR2: SGHDT, YYEEEE. The ends were cut back, 4 bases at V and 9 bases at J, with 13 bases in the middle. This CDR3 is built from 13 residues. The CDR3 is CASSPKDSRELFF. The CDR3 DNA sequence: TGTGCCAGCAGCCCGAAGGACTCGCGGGAGCTGTTTTTT.

The sample holds many counts of this clonotype. This chain links TRBV29-1 with TRBJ2-3, with D possibly TRBD2 on 6 matching bases. Germline V lookup: CDR1 SQVTM, CDR2 ANQGSEA. CDR3 length: 13 residues. Trimming cost V 7 bases and J 1 base, with 12 bases left between them. The CDR3 sequence is CSGGERGTDTQYF. CDR3 in DNA: TGCAGCGGGGGGGAGCGGGGCACAGATACGCAGTATTTT.

This rearrangement joins TRBV27 to TRBJ2-3; the match to TRBD2 covers 12 bases. Unmatched junction bases numbered 7, after V lost 1 base and J lost 5 bases. The CDR3 consists of 17 residues. CDR1 and CDR2 from the germline V gene are MNHEY and SMNVEV (reference sequence). DNA for the CDR3: TGTGCCAGCAGTTTATTCGGGCTAGCGGGAGGGATAGATACGCAGTATTTT. This encodes CASSLFGLAGGIDTQYF.

This clonotype was observed at least ten times. J is TRBJ2-1 and V is TRBV5-5, with 10 positions matching TRBD2. CDR3 length: 16 amino acids. Germline values: CDR1 SGHKS, CDR2 YYEKEE (reference sequence). V was pared by 4 bases and J by 7 bases, with 11 bases of the junction left unmatched. CDR3 in DNA: TGTGCCAGCAGCCCTGCAGTAGTAGCGGGAGGTAATGAGCAGTTCTTC. Translation: CASSPAVVAGGNEQFF.

This clonotype turned up a few times. The chain joins TRBV5-5 to TRBJ1-1; D remains ambiguous. Trimming stripped 9 bases from V and 5 bases from J, with 5 bases between. Germline assignment: CDR1 SGHKS and CDR2 YYEKEE (reference sequence). This CDR3 is built from 9 residues. The DNA of the CDR3 is TGTGCCACCTATACTGAAGCTTTCTTT. Its protein is CATYTEAFF.

The sample holds many counts of this clonotype. The chain uses TRBV7-2 and TRBJ1-1, with D unresolved. Looked up from germline, CDR1 is SGHTA and CDR2 is FQGNSA. The V end was cut by 6 bases, the J end by 0 bases, with 11 bases between. This CDR3 spans 14 amino acids. CDR3 region: CASRPFGMNTEAFF. In nucleotides, the CDR3 is TGTGCCAGCAGACCCTTTGGGATGAACACTGAAGCTTTCTTT.

There are many counts of this clonotype. The chain recombines TRBV20-1 with TRBJ2-6; 9 nucleotides match TRBD1. The CDR3 runs 19 residues. Germline V gene sequence: CDR1 DFQATT, CDR2 SNEGSKA (reference sequence). With 5 bases clipped from V and 4 bases from J, the junction kept 18 bases outside the gene matches. The CDR3 coding sequence is TGCAGTGCTCGGAACCTTGGACAGGGGTCCCGGGGGGGGGCCAACGTCCTGACTTTC. This encodes CSARNLGQGSRGGANVLTF.

The sample holds many counts of this clonotype. The chain carries TRBV6-6 and TRBJ2-1; D ambiguous. V was cut by 9 bases and J by 0 bases, with 6 bases left in between. The CDR3 contains 12 residues. Germline V lookup: CDR1 MNHNY, CDR2 SVGAGI (reference sequence). DNA of the CDR3: TGTGCCAGACAAAGCTCCTACAATGAGCAGTTCTTC. Protein: CARQSSYNEQFF.

This clonotype was counted a few times. The chain has TRBV18 and TRBJ1-1, with TRBD1 matching over 9 bases. Germline lookup yields CDR1 KGHSH and CDR2 LQKENI. J was trimmed by 4 bases and V by 3 bases; bases with no gene match: 6. CDR3 length: 15 residues. The DNA for the CDR3 is TGTGCCAGCTCACCTGTGACAGGGGGTTTCACTGAAGCTTTCTTT. This translates into CASSPVTGGFTEAFF.

This clonotype was counted ten times or more. The chain has TRBV20-1 and TRBJ2-1; 9 nucleotides agree with TRBD2. V was pared by 3 bases and J by 3 bases, with 9 bases of the junction left unmatched. The CDR3 consists of 16 residues. CDR1 is DFQATT, CDR2 SNEGSKA, per germline (reference sequence). The CDR3 loop reads CSARHRTSGYYNEQFF. CDR3 bases: TGCAGTGCTAGGCATCGAACTAGCGGGTACTACAATGAGCAGTTCTTC.

Many counts were recorded for this clonotype. The rearrangement links TRBV7-8 to TRBJ2-2, with D perhaps matching TRBD1 (6 bases). Germline V gives CDR1 SGHVS, CDR2 FQNEAQ. V lost 2 bases and J 8 bases, leaving 9 bases between the germline ends. The CDR3 runs 13 residues. In nucleotides, the CDR3 is TGTGCCAGCAGCTTAATCAGGGGAGGGGAGCTGTTTTTT. This sequence encodes CASSLIRGGELFF.